These 14 T cell receptor beta chains came from one sample sequenced in a study of shared clonotypes between healthy human individuals. Generated by immunoSEQ multiplex PCR, the TCRdb table keeps only in-frame clones and is missing some. The sample has around 1.1 million clones; around 78% are singletons. The sequenced material came from memory CD4+ T cells from PBMCs. This sample's subset: CD45RA-negative fraction. The receptors here all came from a young man in good health. Some clones in this sample may be carry-over from other donors' samples.

The rearrangement joins TRBV5-1 to TRBJ2-7, with D perhaps TRBD2 (6 bases). CDR3 length equals 15 residues. Looked up from germline, CDR1 is SGHRS and CDR2 is YFSETQ. The V end lost 5 bases, the J end lost 2 bases, and 17 bases lay between the germline ends. The CDR3 loop is CASSQSGTGAYEQYF. In DNA form, the CDR3 reads TGCGCCAGCAGTCAGTCCGGGACGGGGGCCTACGAGCAGTACTTC. Variable domain in full (rest from reference TRBV5-1 and TRBJ2-7): KAGVTQTPRYLIKTRGQQVTLSCSPISGHRSVSWYQQTPGQGLQFLFEYFSETQRNKGNFPGRFSGRQFSNSRSEMNVSTLELGDSALYLCASSQSGTGAYEQYFGPGTRLTVT.

The J gene is TRBJ1-4, the V gene TRBV4-1; possible D gene TRBD1, 5 bases. The CDR3 extends over 13 amino acids. The V gene lost 1 base and the J gene lost 12 bases, with 12 bases spanning the gap. CDR1 is MGHRA, CDR2 YSYEKL, per germline. The CDR3 region is CASSQGPGAQLFF. In DNA, the CDR3 is TGCGCCAGCAGCCAAGGTCCTGGGGCCCAACTGTTTTTT.

As concerns this clone: Other DNA sequences within the sample encode an identical CDR3. The chain carries TRBV7-3 and TRBJ2-1; 11 positions agree with TRBD2. The germline CDR1 and CDR2 sequences are SGHTA and FQGTGA. V lost 6 bases to trimming and J lost 3 bases; unmatched junction nucleotides: 4. The CDR3 loop spans 15 amino acids. In DNA form, the CDR3 reads TGTGCCAGCAGTTACGGACTAGCGGGCTACAATGAGCAGTTCTTC. This codes for CASSYGLAGYNEQFF. The variable domain in full, completed from reference TRBV7-3 and TRBJ2-1, reads GAGVSQTPSNKVTEKGKYVELRCDPISGHTALYWYRQSLGQGPEFLIYFQGTGAADDSGLPNDRFFAVRPEGSVSTLKIQRTERGDSAVYLCASSYGLAGYNEQFFGPGTRLTVL.

This clone was counted between two and nine times. This rearrangement joins TRBV5-1 to TRBJ2-3; unclear D gene. Germline lookup yields CDR1 SGHRS and CDR2 YFSETQ. The CDR3 sequence is 14 residues long. V lost 2 bases, J lost 4 bases, and 11 bases lay in between. This CDR3 is CASSFLPSADTQYF. As DNA, the CDR3 is TGCGCCAGCAGCTTTTTGCCCTCAGCAGATACGCAGTATTTT.

This clone was observed a single time. This chain joins TRBV18 and TRBJ2-7, with 7 bases identical to TRBD1. CDR3 length: 15 amino acids. V shed 3 bases and J 5 bases; nucleotides not matched to a gene: 10. CDR1 is KGHSH and CDR2 is LQKENI in the germline V gene. CDR3 in amino acids: CASSPDQQGLHEQYF. The CDR3 region has the DNA TGTGCCAGCTCACCGGATCAACAGGGGCTCCACGAGCAGTACTTC.

This clone was seen just once. The chain carries TRBV10-1 and TRBJ1-4, with 8 bases that match TRBD1. After removal of 11 bases from V and 5 bases from J, the junction contained 7 bases not matched to a gene. Germline lookup yields CDR1 WNHNN and CDR2 SYGVQD (reference sequence). The CDR3 loop spans 13 amino acids. The CDR3 region has the DNA TGCGCCGGCGGGGACAGGAAAAATGAAAAACTGTTTTTT. Its protein product is CAGGDRKNEKLFF.

The chain is built from TRBV6-5 and TRBJ1-5, with D perhaps TRBD1 (5 bases). V lost 5 bases and J 2 bases, leaving 13 bases between the germline ends. The CDR3 loop spans 15 amino acids. The V gene's germline CDR1 is MNHEY and CDR2 SVGAGI. CDR3 nucleotides: TGTGCCAGCAGTAGGTCCCAGGGCGGCAATCAGCCCCAGCATTTT. Amino acids: CASSRSQGGNQPQHF.

Comment on this clone: The same CDR3 also results from other DNA sequences found in this sample. The V and J genes are TRBV5-1 and TRBJ1-5; perhaps TRBD1 as D (5 bases). The germline CDR1 and CDR2 sequences are SGHRS and YFSETQ. There are 15 residues in the CDR3. Trimming took off 0 bases at V and 4 bases at J, with 11 bases between the two ends. This chain's CDR3 is CASSLGSGGNQPQHF. CDR3 in DNA: TGCGCCAGCAGCTTGGGATCTGGGGGGAATCAGCCCCAGCATTTT. Supplemented by reference TRBV5-1 and TRBJ1-5, the full variable domain reads KAGVTQTPRYLIKTRGQQVTLSCSPISGHRSVSWYQQTPGQGLQFLFEYFSETQRNKGNFPGRFSGRQFSNSRSEMNVSTLELGDSALYLCASSLGSGGNQPQHFGDGTRLSIL.

The chain is built from TRBV6-6 and TRBJ1-3; 10 nucleotides align to TRBD1. V lost 2 bases and J lost 5; bases outside the gene matches: 6. From germline, CDR1 is MNHNY and CDR2 SVGAGI (reference sequence). The CDR3 contains 16 residues. The chain's CDR3 is CASSYPTGGLRNTIYF. Here the CDR3 DNA reads TGTGCCAGCAGTTACCCGACAGGGGGCCTGAGAAACACCATATATTTT.

This chain joins TRBV19 and TRBJ2-7; D unclear. Trimming took 4 bases from V and 4 from J, leaving 11 bases between them. The CDR3 contains 13 residues. CDR1 and CDR2 (germline): LNHDA, SQIVND (reference sequence). This CDR3 is CASSKTDEYEQYF. In nucleotides, the CDR3 is TGTGCCAGTAGTAAGACGGACGAGTACGAGCAGTACTTC. Together with reference TRBV19 and TRBJ2-7, the CDR3 gives the full variable domain: DGGITQSPKYLFRKEGQNVTLSCEQNLNHDAMYWYRQDPGQGLRLIYYSQIVNDFQKGDIAEGYSVSREKKESFPLTVTSAQKNPTAFYLCASSKTDEYEQYFGPGTRLTVT.

The CDR3 spells CASSEARDYGYTF. DNA for the CDR3: TGTGCCAGCAGTGAAGCAAGGGACTATGGCTACACCTTC. The chain recombines TRBV6-1 with TRBJ1-2; D unclear. Between the trimmed V and J ends, which lost 0 bases and 3 bases, there was a span of 5 bases. There are 13 residues in the CDR3. CDR1 and CDR2 from the germline V gene are MNHNS and SASEGT.

This clone appeared once. J is TRBJ2-1 and V is TRBV6-1; unclear D gene. CDR1 and CDR2 from the germline V gene are MNHNS and SASEGT. Trimming left V 5 bases short and J 3 bases short, with 11 bases between. The CDR3 is made up of 14 amino acids. The DNA of the CDR3 is TGTGCCAGCAGTCAAGACTGGCGCTACAATGAGCAGTTCTTC. Encoded protein: CASSQDWRYNEQFF.

As to this clone: A junction end diverges from the germline sequence, so it may reflect a read error. The J gene is TRBJ2-5, the V gene TRBV15; D is perhaps TRBD2 (6 bases). The CDR3 contains 12 residues. Looked up from germline, CDR1 is LNHNV and CDR2 is YYDKDF (reference sequence). CDR3 in amino acids: CATSRDFGGVNF. CDR3 sequence (DNA): TGTGCCACCAGCAGAGATTTCGGGGGAGTCAACTTC.

In regard to this clone: This sample includes further DNA sequences coding for the same CDR3. The V call is TRBV30, the J call TRBJ1-5; tentatively, D is TRBD1 (5 bases). This CDR3 is 13 amino acids long. The germline V gene encodes CDR1 GTSNPN and CDR2 SVGIG (reference sequence). The V end lost 1 base, the J end lost 5 bases, and 9 bases lay between the germline ends. In DNA, the CDR3 is TGTGCCTGGAGTGGTGGCAGGGATCAGCCCCAGCATTTT. This translates into CAWSGGRDQPQHF.